The 21 T cell receptor beta chains in this list originate from one sample, sequenced in a study of T cells after posttransplantation cyclophosphamide. Cyclophosphamide on days +3 and +4 followed busulfan-fludarabine conditioning and a marrow graft. Sequenced by immunoSEQ multiplex PCR; TCRdb stores in-frame clones only, minus some. The sample yields under 50,000 clones, roughly 87% seen once. The specimen comprised PBMCs, sampled around 60 days after allogeneic stem cell transplant with posttransplant cyclophosphamide. The receptor source for this set is a male patient in his sixties who received an allogeneic stem cell transplant from a related donor and was CMV-positive. Some T cells here may be from the graft donor.

The gene calls are TRBV9 and TRBJ2-3; 9 positions match TRBD1. The V gene end was trimmed by 4 bases and the J gene end by 1 base; junction bases not matched to a gene: 4. CDR1 SGDLS and CDR2 YYNGEE come from the germline V gene. There are 15 residues in the CDR3. DNA for the CDR3: TGTGCCAGCAGCATACAGGGGGCTGGCACAGATACGCAGTATTTT. Translation: CASSIQGAGTDTQYF.

The chain is built from TRBV2 and TRBJ2-7, with 8 bases lining up with TRBD1. Germline trimming cut 3 bases from V and 5 bases from J; bases unmatched to any gene: 9. In germline, CDR1 is SNHLY, CDR2 FYNNEI. The CDR3 is 15 amino acids. As DNA, the CDR3 is TGTGCCAGCAGTGAGGGTCAGGGGGCGATCGACGAGCAGTACGTC. It specifies CASSEGQGAIDEQYV.

The chain recombines TRBV27 with TRBJ1-5; possibly TRBD1 for D (6 bases). CDR1 and CDR2 from the germline V gene are MNHEY and SMNVEV (reference sequence). The CDR3 runs to 15 residues. V was cut by 5 bases and J by 3 bases, with 14 bases left in between. The CDR3 loop reads CASSELGAYNQPQHF. CDR3 nucleotides: TGTGCCAGCAGTGAATTGGGGGCTTACAATCAGCCCCAGCATTTT.

V and J are TRBV6-5 and TRBJ1-2, with D perhaps matching TRBD1 (5 bases). Germline CDR1 reads MNHEY; CDR2 reads SVGAGI. CDR3 length: 16 amino acids. Trimming left V 0 bases short and J 2 bases short, with 13 bases between. The CDR3 DNA reads TGTGCCAGCAGTTACTCGAGATGGGGCAGCAACTATGGCTACACCTTC. Amino acid sequence: CASSYSRWGSNYGYTF.

This chain uses TRBV27 with TRBJ2-1; D gene uncertain. Germline assignment: CDR1 MNHEY and CDR2 SMNVEV (reference sequence). The CDR3 has 11 amino acids. V lost 4 bases to trimming and J lost 6 bases, with 4 bases between them. This CDR3 is CASSYINEQFF. In DNA, the CDR3 is TGTGCCAGCAGTTACATCAATGAGCAGTTCTTC.

The chain carries TRBV7-8 and TRBJ2-1; TRBD1 is a possible D gene (6 bases). V was pared by 0 bases and J by 9 bases, with 21 bases between. Germline V gene sequence: CDR1 SGHVS, CDR2 FQNEAQ. This CDR3 comprises 17 residues. CDR3 in DNA: TGTGCCAGCAGCTTAGCCTGGGGGACCTTAGGGGGATTTGAGCAGTTCTTC. This sequence encodes CASSLAWGTLGGFEQFF. Full variable domain (missing parts from reference TRBV7-8 and TRBJ2-1): GAGVSQSPRYKVAKRGQDVALRCDPISGHVSLFWYQQALGQGPEFLTYFQNEAQLDKSGLPSDRFFAERPEGSVSTLKIQRTQQEDSAVYLCASSLAWGTLGGFEQFFGPGTRLTVL.

The V and J genes are TRBV14 and TRBJ1-2; the D gene is possibly TRBD1 (6 bases). The CDR3 is 14 residues long. V lost 6 bases and J 4 bases, leaving 15 bases between the germline ends. CDR1 and CDR2 (germline): SGHDN, FVKESK. The CDR3 sequence is CASSGQGRLYGYTF. The CDR3 DNA reads as TGTGCCAGCAGTGGGCAGGGGCGCCTCTATGGCTACACCTTC.

The chain joins TRBV2 to TRBJ2-1; TRBD2 matches 7 bases. The V gene's germline CDR1 is SNHLY and CDR2 FYNNEI. The ends lost 0 bases at V and 4 bases at J; junction bases unmatched: 6. The CDR3 covers 16 residues. CDR3 amino acids: CASSEATAGVYNEQFF. The CDR3 region has the DNA TGTGCCAGCAGTGAAGCGACGGCGGGGGTTTACAATGAGCAGTTCTTC.

J is TRBJ2-2 and V is TRBV5-5, with D uncertain. The CDR3 is 14 residues long. Germline values: CDR1 SGHKS, CDR2 YYEKEE (reference sequence). Trimming removed 2 bases at V and 2 bases at J, with 7 bases between. The CDR3 loop reads CASSFQINTGELFF. CDR3 DNA: TGTGCCAGCAGCTTCCAGATCAACACCGGGGAGCTGTTTTTT.

CDR3 nucleotide sequence: TGCAGTGCGGCAGGGGGCGCGAGGCAGTTCTTC. It encodes CSAAGGARQFF. The chain employs TRBV20-1 and TRBJ2-1; 8 bases line up with TRBD1. V was clipped by 6 bases and J by 12 bases; unmatched bases: 7. The CDR3 sequence is 11 residues long. Germline V gene data show CDR1 as DFQATT and CDR2 as SNEGSKA (reference sequence).

The J gene is TRBJ1-2, the V gene TRBV4-1, with D perhaps matching TRBD1 (5 bases). Trimming took 1 base from V and 4 from J, leaving 13 bases between them. The V gene's germline CDR1 is MGHRA and CDR2 YSYEKL. The CDR3 runs to 15 residues. The CDR3 sequence: CASSQVAGSGYGYTF. The CDR3 DNA is TGCGCCAGCAGCCAAGTCGCAGGGTCAGGCTATGGCTACACCTTC.

This chain connects TRBV4-2 to TRBJ1-1, with D perhaps matching TRBD1 (5 bases). V lost 0 bases and J 9 bases, leaving 11 bases between the germline ends. Germline CDR1 is LGHNA and CDR2 is YNFKEQ. The CDR3 consists of 13 residues. DNA of the CDR3: TGTGCCAGCAGCCAAGATTTGACAGACCAAGCTTTCTTT. Protein product: CASSQDLTDQAFF.

In its sample, this clone was seen a few times. The chain is built from TRBV11-2 and TRBJ2-5; D call uncertain. With 5 bases removed from V and 0 bases from J, the gap between germline ends came to 13 bases. Germline CDR1 and CDR2: SGHAT and FQNNGV. There are 15 residues in the CDR3. This CDR3 is CASSDAQEYQETQYF. As DNA, the CDR3 is TGTGCCAGCAGCGACGCCCAGGAATACCAAGAGACCCAGTACTTC.

The chain joins TRBV4-1 to TRBJ1-2; possibly TRBD1 for D (6 bases). The germline V gene encodes CDR1 MGHRA and CDR2 YSYEKL. V lost 1 base to trimming and J lost 4 bases, with 16 bases between them. The CDR3 is made up of 16 amino acids. The DNA for the CDR3 is TGCGCCAGCAGCCAAGGGGCAGGGGACCTCCTCTATGGCTACACCTTC. It encodes CASSQGAGDLLYGYTF.

The rearrangement links TRBV5-4 to TRBJ1-2, with D possibly matching TRBD1 (5 bases). Germline V gene sequence: CDR1 SGHNT, CDR2 YYREEE (reference sequence). This CDR3 is built from 13 residues. Between the trimmed V and J ends, which lost 4 bases and 8 bases, there was a span of 15 bases. This chain's CDR3 is CASSINWGDGYTF. The CDR3 coding sequence is TGTGCCAGCAGCATCAACTGGGGGGACGGCTACACCTTC.

The chain carries TRBV2 and TRBJ2-5; D remains unclear. This CDR3 is built from 11 residues. Germline lookup yields CDR1 SNHLY and CDR2 FYNNEI. Trimming took off 6 bases at V and 4 bases at J, with 6 bases between the two ends. In DNA form, the CDR3 reads TGTGCCAGCAGGGGCCCAGAGACCCAGTACTTC. It translates to CASRGPETQYF.

The V gene is TRBV28, the J gene TRBJ2-3; TRBD1 matches at 7 bases. CDR3 length: 13 residues. The germline V gene encodes CDR1 MDHEN and CDR2 SYDVKM. The junction had 4 bases not matched to a gene; V was cut back by 6 bases and J by 4 bases. CDR3 in amino acids: CASRAQGADTQYF. The DNA of the CDR3 is TGTGCCAGCAGGGCCCAGGGGGCAGATACGCAGTATTTT.

This chain links TRBV5-5 with TRBJ2-2; 7 bases match TRBD1. The germline gives CDR1 SGHKS, CDR2 YYEKEE (reference sequence). V lost 4 bases to trimming and J lost 6 bases; unmatched junction nucleotides: 3. This CDR3 has 13 amino acids. The CDR3 loop reads CASSRTGAGELFF. CDR3 in DNA: TGTGCCAGCAGCAGGACAGGTGCCGGGGAGCTGTTTTTT. Using reference TRBV5-5 and TRBJ2-2 for the parts outside the CDR3, the full variable domain is DAGVTQSPTHLIKTRGQQVTLRCSPISGHKSVSWYQQVLGQGPQFIFQYYEKEERGRGNFPDRFSARQFPNYSSELNVNALLLGDSALYLCASSRTGAGELFFGEGSRLTVL.

The chain employs TRBV7-6 and TRBJ1-1, with D possibly matching TRBD1 (5 bases). Germline loops: CDR1 SGHVS, CDR2 FNYEAQ. The CDR3 sequence is 16 residues long. V lost 5 bases and J lost 1, with 17 bases in between. The CDR3 nucleotides read TGTGCCAGCAGCCCCGTTGACAGCTTTAAGAACACTGAAGCTTTCTTT. It specifies CASSPVDSFKNTEAFF.

The gene calls are TRBV5-1 and TRBJ1-2; the D gene is possibly TRBD1 (6 bases). Trimming removed 7 bases at V and 2 bases at J, with 15 bases between. Germline V lookup: CDR1 SGHRS, CDR2 YFSETQ. The CDR3 is 14 amino acids. The CDR3 sequence: CASRQGGLNYGYTF. The DNA for the CDR3 is TGCGCCAGCCGCCAAGGGGGATTAAACTATGGCTACACCTTC.

The chain uses TRBV5-8 and TRBJ2-3; D may be TRBD2 (6 bases). The V end lost 2 bases, the J end lost 1 base, and 11 bases lay between the germline ends. The CDR3 totals 15 residues. The V gene's germline CDR1 is SGHTS and CDR2 YDEGEE. In nucleotides, the CDR3 is TGTGCCAGCAGCTTTACGCCTAGCGGCACAGATACGCAGTATTTT. Protein product: CASSFTPSGTDTQYF. The entire variable domain, with the rest obtained from reference TRBV5-8 and TRBJ2-3, is as follows: EAGVTQSPTHLIKTRGQQATLRCSPISGHTSVYWYQQALGLGLQFLLWYDEGEERNRGNFPPRFSGRQFPNYSSELNVNALELEDSALYLCASSFTPSGTDTQYFGPGTRLTVL.